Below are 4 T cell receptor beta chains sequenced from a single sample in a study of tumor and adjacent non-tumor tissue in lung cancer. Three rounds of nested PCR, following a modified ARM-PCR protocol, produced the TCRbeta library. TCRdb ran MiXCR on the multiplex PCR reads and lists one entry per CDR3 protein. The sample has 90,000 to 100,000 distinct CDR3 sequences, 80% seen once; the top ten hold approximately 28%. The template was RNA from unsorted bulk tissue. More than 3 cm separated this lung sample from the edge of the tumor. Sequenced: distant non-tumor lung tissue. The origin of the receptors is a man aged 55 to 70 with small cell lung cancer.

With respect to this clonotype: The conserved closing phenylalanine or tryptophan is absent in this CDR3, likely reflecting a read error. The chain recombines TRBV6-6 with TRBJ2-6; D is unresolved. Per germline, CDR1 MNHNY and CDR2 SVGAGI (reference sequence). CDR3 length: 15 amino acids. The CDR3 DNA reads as TGTGCCAGCAGCTTACAGCCCTCTGGGGTCAACGTCCTGACTCTC. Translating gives CASSLQPSGVNVLTL.

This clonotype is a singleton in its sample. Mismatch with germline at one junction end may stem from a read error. CDR3 in DNA: TGCTCCAGCAGCCAAGTTCCAGGGCGTGCCACTGAAGCTTCCTTT. Protein product: CSSSQVPGRATEASF. The V and J genes are TRBV4-1 and TRBJ1-1; the D gene is possibly TRBD1 (5 bases). From germline, CDR1 is MGHRA and CDR2 YSYEKL. The CDR3 covers 15 residues.

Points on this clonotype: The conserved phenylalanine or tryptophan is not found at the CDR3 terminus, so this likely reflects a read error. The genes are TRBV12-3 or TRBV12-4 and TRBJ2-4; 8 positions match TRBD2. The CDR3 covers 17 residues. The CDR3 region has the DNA TGTGCCAGTAGTTTATCGCTTAGCGGGATCGCCAAAAACATTCAGTACTCC. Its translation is CASSLSLSGIAKNIQYS.

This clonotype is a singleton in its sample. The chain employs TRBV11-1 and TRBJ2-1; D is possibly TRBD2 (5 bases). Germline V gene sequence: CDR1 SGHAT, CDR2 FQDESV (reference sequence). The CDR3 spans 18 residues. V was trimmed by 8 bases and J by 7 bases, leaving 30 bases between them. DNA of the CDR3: TGTGCCAGCGGTTCAGAATCGAGGAGTAGCGTGAGTGGTAATGAGCAGTTCTTC. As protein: CASGSESRSSVSGNEQFF.